The sample holds one count of the clone carrying this TCR beta chain. These data come from a study of blood T cells in healthy people across ages. For the second PCR, which ran for about 6 to 12 cycles, a sample-barcoded 5' primer and a J-beta primer mix were used. Samples each returned at least 2.5 million CDR3-containing paired-end reads. TCRdb called the 5' RACE reads again in MiXCR, with one record for every CDR3 protein. The table records around 780,000 distinct CDR3 sequences, about 61% of them present only once. Whenever a sample was processed, at least 6 million PBMCs were isolated. Sequencing was performed on blood. The TCR originated in a man aged 35 to 55 in good health.

The CDR3 sequence is CASSPDRASSYEQYF. DNA for the CDR3: TGTGCCAGCAGTCCCGACAGGGCGAGCTCCTACGAGCAGTACTTC. The chain is built from TRBV2 and TRBJ2-5; TRBD1 matches at 7 bases. The J call is uncertain, as TRBJ2-7 better fits the DNA end. The germline CDR1 and CDR2 sequences are SNHLY and FYNNEI. The CDR3 sequence is 15 residues long.